The sequence of this TCR beta chain was determined in a study of tumor-infiltrating lymphocytes in primary liver carcinoma. Germline V gene data show CDR1 as SGHVS and CDR2 as FQNEAQ. CDR3 length: 16 residues. As for this clonotype: One end of the junction is discordant with germline, which a read error may explain.

From roughly 21-30 mg of unsorted bulk tissue, DNA and RNA were co-extracted together. Every patient in the cohort had a primary liver carcinoma. That carcinoma was treated by surgical resection. A constant-region primer primed TCR beta cDNA synthesis from roughly 500 ng of total RNA. Modified slightly, ARM-PCR produced TCR beta libraries over three nested multiplex PCR rounds. A C-beta reverse primer was combined with TRBV1-TRBV30 forward primers in the first two PCR rounds, and each round had around 11 cycles. TCRdb re-analysed the multiplex PCR reads in MiXCR, keeping a single row per CDR3 protein. This table has over 40,000 distinct CDR3 sequences, around 73% appearing once.

The chain links TRBV7-8 to TRBJ2-3; 14 nucleotides line up with TRBD2. This TCR came from a man aged 35 to 55 with primary liver carcinoma and hepatitis B virus infection. Specimen: liver tumor tissue from sampling region 5. Subset indicated: tumor region T5, tumor centre. The CDR3 protein is CTSSSPWTSGGSTQYF. The CDR3 DNA is TGTACCAGCAGCTCCCCCTGGACTAGCGGGGGGAGTACGCAGTATTTT.